The 24 T cell receptor beta chains below come from one sample, sequenced in a study of CD8+CD57+ T cells in acquired aplastic anemia. TCR beta VDJ and CDR3 profiles were obtained from a genomic DNA template. TCRdb fed the reads into MiXCR, producing one record per CDR3 protein. The sample carries 150,000 to 200,000 distinct CDR3 sequences, approximately 44% recorded once. The sequenced material came from sorted CD4+, CD8+, or CD8+CD57+ T cells (not recorded which) from PBMCs. The receptor source for this set is a human donor in good health.

At least ten counts were recorded for this clonotype. The chain joins TRBV4-2 to TRBJ1-1; 7 nucleotides align to TRBD1. V lost 0 bases to trimming and J lost 10 bases; unmatched junction nucleotides: 5. Germline V gives CDR1 LGHNA, CDR2 YNFKEQ. This CDR3 is built from 13 residues. The DNA for the CDR3 is TGTGCCAGCAGCCAAGATAAAGACAGGGTAGCTTTCTTT. Its translation is CASSQDKDRVAFF.

This clonotype came up many times. V gene TRBV7-2 combines with J gene TRBJ1-2, with TRBD1 identical over 7 bases. The CDR3 runs 14 residues. Germline trimming cut 5 bases from V and 2 bases from J; bases unmatched to any gene: 5. Germline CDR1 and CDR2: SGHTA and FQGNSA. As DNA, the CDR3 is TGTGCCAGCAGCCAGACAGGGACCAACTATGGCTACACCTTC. Its translation: CASSQTGTNYGYTF.

To note about this clonotype: This clone may be a read error of a much larger clone one base away. The genes are TRBV5-6 and TRBJ1-6; D not resolved. This CDR3 has 15 amino acids. Looked up from germline, CDR1 is SGHDT and CDR2 is YYEEEE. The CDR3, as DNA: TGTGCCAGCAGCACCAGGAGCTCCTATAATTCACCCCTCCGCTTT. Protein: CASSTRSSYNSPLRF.

This clonotype was detected ten times or more. V is TRBV12-3 or TRBV12-4 and J is TRBJ2-7; D not resolved. V dropped 1 base and J dropped 2 bases, with 3 bases sitting between them. CDR3 size: 12 residues. This chain's CDR3 is CASSLGAYEQYF. The DNA for the CDR3 is TGTGCCAGCAGTTTAGGAGCCTACGAGCAGTACTTC.

The chain has TRBV14 and TRBJ2-7; 9 positions match TRBD2. V shed 0 bases and J 1 base; nucleotides not matched to a gene: 7. Germline loops: CDR1 SGHDN, CDR2 FVKESK. There are 17 residues in the CDR3. In DNA form, the CDR3 reads TGTGCCAGCAGCCAAGATCGTGGTCTAGCGGGGTCCTACGAGCAGTACTTC. Protein product: CASSQDRGLAGSYEQYF.

This clonotype was found a few times. This chain uses TRBV10-3 with TRBJ2-1; D may match TRBD1 or TRBD2 (6 bases each). V lost 6 bases, J lost 6 bases, and 15 bases lay in between. This CDR3 is 14 amino acids long. The germline V gene has CDR1 ENHRY and CDR2 SYGVKD. CDR3 sequence: CAISRRGAGNEQFF. The CDR3 DNA is TGTGCCATCAGCCGGAGGGGGGCCGGCAATGAGCAGTTCTTC.

This clonotype came up many times. The chain carries TRBV7-3 and TRBJ2-1; the match to TRBD1 covers 11 bases. V lost 3 bases to trimming and J lost 5 bases; unmatched junction nucleotides: 6. The germline CDR1 and CDR2 sequences are SGHTA and FQGTGA. This CDR3 comprises 16 residues. The CDR3 sequence is CASSFRGGQGDNEQFF. In DNA form, the CDR3 reads TGTGCCAGCAGCTTCAGGGGGGGACAGGGGGACAATGAGCAGTTCTTC.

This clonotype was counted between two and nine times. The CDR3: CATSRGWTSGTDNEQFF. For the CDR3, the DNA is TGTGCCACCAGCAGAGGGTGGACTAGCGGGACCGACAATGAGCAGTTCTTC. V is TRBV15 and J is TRBJ2-1; TRBD2 matches at 12 bases. Germline values: CDR1 LNHNV, CDR2 YYDKDF (reference sequence). The CDR3 is 17 residues long. V lost 1 base and J lost 5; bases outside the gene matches: 6.

This clonotype has at least ten counts. The rearrangement uses TRBV6-5 and TRBJ1-5; D not resolved. This CDR3 is 15 amino acids long. V lost 0 bases, J lost 0 bases, and 6 bases lay in between. The V gene's germline CDR1 is MNHEY and CDR2 SVGAGI. The CDR3 spells CASSYSSHSNQPQHF. The CDR3, as DNA: TGTGCCAGCAGTTACTCTTCGCATAGCAATCAGCCCCAGCATTTT.

This clonotype was counted only a few times. V gene TRBV27 combines with J gene TRBJ2-6; D is undetermined. This CDR3 has 16 residues. Trimming took off 3 bases at V and 0 bases at J, with 9 bases between the two ends. Germline lookup yields CDR1 MNHEY and CDR2 SMNVEV (reference sequence). This CDR3 reads CASSFLQSSGANVLTF. CDR3 DNA: TGTGCCAGCAGTTTTCTTCAATCCTCTGGGGCCAACGTCCTGACTTTC. The full variable domain, its missing parts supplied by reference TRBV27 and TRBJ2-6, is EAQVTQNPRYLITVTGKKLTVTCSQNMNHEYMSWYRQDPGLGLRQIYYSMNVEVTDKGDVPEGYKVSRKEKRNFPLILESPSPNQTSLYFCASSFLQSSGANVLTFGAGSRLTVL.

The chain employs TRBV10-3 and TRBJ2-7; TRBD1 matches at 7 bases. V lost 2 bases, J lost 0 bases, and 1 base stayed unmatched. This CDR3 spans 14 amino acids. Germline CDR1 is ENHRY and CDR2 is SYGVKD. The CDR3 protein is CAISERDSSYEQYF. DNA for the CDR3: TGTGCCATCAGTGAGCGGGACAGCTCCTACGAGCAGTACTTC.

This clonotype was detected many times. The chain is built from TRBV20-1 and TRBJ1-1, with D unclear. Germline CDR1 DFQATT, CDR2 SNEGSKA (reference sequence). V dropped 0 bases and J dropped 0 bases, with 8 bases sitting between them. This CDR3 has 14 residues. In nucleotides, the CDR3 is TGCAGTGCTAGAGATCCGGCCATGAACACTGAAGCTTTCTTT. This encodes CSARDPAMNTEAFF.

The rearrangement joins TRBV20-1 to TRBJ2-1, with 8 bases fitting TRBD2. The CDR3 spans 13 residues. Germline V gives CDR1 DFQATT, CDR2 SNEGSKA (reference sequence). Trimming took 2 bases from V and 7 from J; bases not matched to a gene: 4. The CDR3 nucleotides are TGCAGTGCTAGAAATGGGACTAGGAATGAGCAGTTCTTC. This translates into CSARNGTRNEQFF.

This clonotype has at least ten counts. The gene calls are TRBV29-1 and TRBJ2-7; 9 nucleotides match TRBD2. V shed 4 bases, J shed 2 bases, and the junction held 3 bases outside the gene matches. In germline, CDR1 is SQVTM, CDR2 ANQGSEA. The CDR3 runs 13 residues. The DNA of the CDR3 is TGCAGCGTTGGTCGCGGGGGGGCCTACGAGCAGTACTTC. Protein sequence: CSVGRGGAYEQYF.

This clonotype occurred many times. The rearrangement uses TRBV19 and TRBJ2-2, with 8 positions matching TRBD2. Germline V gene sequence: CDR1 LNHDA, CDR2 SQIVND (reference sequence). This CDR3 contains 16 residues. V trimming: 3 bases; J trimming: 1 base; junction bases outside the gene matches: 4. The CDR3 here is CASSMWSGGNTGELFF. In DNA, the CDR3 is TGTGCCAGTAGTATGTGGAGCGGGGGGAACACCGGGGAGCTGTTTTTT.

This chain uses TRBV7-3 with TRBJ2-5; 14 bases match TRBD2. V dropped 0 bases and J dropped 6; count of bases not matched to a gene: 9. Germline V gene sequence: CDR1 SGHTA, CDR2 FQGTGA. There are 18 residues in the CDR3. CDR3 bases: TGTGCCAGCAGCTTAACGGGGACTAGCGGGAGTGGTGTGAAGACCCAGTACTTC. Protein: CASSLTGTSGSGVKTQYF.

In regard to this clonotype: A much larger clone lies one base from this, so it may be a read error. The chain employs TRBV6-5 and TRBJ1-1; tentative D call: TRBD1 (6 bases). V shed 4 bases and J shed 1 base, with 10 bases lying between them. Germline lookup yields CDR1 MNHEY and CDR2 SVGAGI. The CDR3 runs to 14 residues. CDR3 DNA: TGTGCCAGCAGTTGGACAGCGACGAACACTGAAGCTTTCTTT. Translating gives CASSWTATNTEAFF.

On this clonotype itself: The junction and the germline gene differ at one end; a read error may be behind it. The CDR3 loop is CASSRQGENQYF. The CDR3 DNA reads TGTGCCAGCAGTCGACAGGGAGAGAACCAGTACTTC. This chain uses TRBV27 with TRBJ2-5, with 7 bases lining up with TRBD1. The germline V gene encodes CDR1 MNHEY and CDR2 SMNVEV (reference sequence). The length of the CDR3 is 12 residues.

In its sample, this clonotype was seen many times. V is TRBV19 and J is TRBJ2-3; 8 positions agree with TRBD1. The ends lost 0 bases at V and 2 bases at J; junction bases unmatched: 10. The CDR3 is 18 residues long. Germline V gene lookup returns CDR1 LNHDA and CDR2 SQIVND (reference sequence). DNA for the CDR3: TGTGCCAGTAGTATAGATTTCAGGGGGCGAGGGACCACAGATACGCAGTATTTT. The encoded protein is CASSIDFRGRGTTDTQYF.

This clonotype was seen repeatedly, ten times or more. This sequence joins TRBV12-3 or TRBV12-4 and TRBJ1-2; 7 nucleotides line up with TRBD1. V lost 3 bases to trimming and J lost 5 bases; unmatched junction nucleotides: 6. The length of the CDR3 is 14 residues. The CDR3 DNA is TGTGCCAGCAGTTTCGGGACAGACCCTTATGGCTACACCTTC. This translates into CASSFGTDPYGYTF.

This clonotype was counted ten times or more. The chain carries TRBV5-6 and TRBJ1-6; weak D call: TRBD1 (6 bases). Trimming removed 2 bases at V and 0 bases at J, with 9 bases between. CDR1 and CDR2 from the germline V gene are SGHDT and YYEEEE. CDR3 length: 16 amino acids. CDR3 sequence: CASSLMGASYNSPLHF. For the CDR3, the DNA is TGTGCCAGCAGCTTAATGGGGGCCTCCTATAATTCACCCCTCCACTTT.

This clonotype was found a few times. The V call is TRBV5-6, the J call TRBJ2-1; TRBD1 matches 9 bases. This CDR3 has 16 residues. From germline, CDR1 is SGHDT and CDR2 YYEEEE. V lost 4 bases, J lost 10 bases, and 15 bases stayed unmatched. The CDR3 here is CASSPEQGASIYEQFF. The CDR3 coding sequence is TGTGCCAGCAGCCCGGAACAGGGGGCGTCGATATACGAGCAGTTCTTC.

Ten or more counts support this clonotype. This chain joins TRBV4-1 and TRBJ1-2, with TRBD1 as a possible D gene (5 bases). Trimming cost V 1 base and J 3 bases, with 12 bases left between them. Germline loops: CDR1 MGHRA, CDR2 YSYEKL. This CDR3 has 15 amino acids. CDR3 bases: TGCGCCAGCAGCCAAGGTGCAGGGAGGGACTATGGCTACACCTTC. Its protein is CASSQGAGRDYGYTF.

V usage is TRBV9 and J usage is TRBJ1-6, with no clear D. V lost 0 bases and J lost 10, with 11 bases in between. Germline V gives CDR1 SGDLS, CDR2 YYNGEE. The CDR3 contains 14 residues. CDR3 loop: CASSVEGWNSPLHF. In DNA form, the CDR3 reads TGTGCCAGCAGCGTAGAAGGCTGGAACTCACCCCTCCACTTT.